Listed here are 27 T cell receptor beta chains from one sample, sequenced in a study of cytomegalovirus exposure and HLA in healthy donors. The PCR made use of 60 Vbeta and 13 Jbeta primers. Sequencing used immunoSEQ multiplex PCR; TCRdb keeps in-frame clones, though not all of them. The sample records 150,000 or so clones, about 80% being singletons. The material sequenced was PBMCs. The origin of the receptors is a woman between 35 and 50 years old in good health and CMV-seronegative.

The chain combines TRBV18 with TRBJ2-3; weak D call: TRBD1 (6 bases). The CDR3 covers 16 residues. Trimming pared 6 bases from V and 4 bases from J, leaving 20 bases between. CDR1 is KGHSH, CDR2 LQKENI, per germline. This CDR3 is CASSPFRDNRPDTQYF. CDR3 DNA sequence: TGTGCCAGCTCCCCGTTTCGGGACAACAGACCAGATACGCAGTATTTT.

The chain couples TRBV7-2 to TRBJ2-5, with a possible D match to TRBD2 (6 bases). Germline CDR1 is SGHTA and CDR2 is FQGNSA. The V and J ends lost 5 bases and 9 bases respectively, with 19 bases between them. This CDR3 is built from 14 residues. CDR3 sequence (DNA): TGTGCCAGCAGCGAACAAACAGCGGGTTCCGCCCAGTACTTC. This translates into CASSEQTAGSAQYF.

This clone showed up just a few times. The rearrangement links TRBV20-1 to TRBJ1-1, with D unclear. Germline V CDR1 and CDR2: DFQATT, SNEGSKA (reference sequence). V gave up 5 bases and J gave up 1 base, with 5 bases separating them. The CDR3 loop spans 11 amino acids. The CDR3: CSARWNTEAFF. In nucleotides, the CDR3 is TGCAGTGCTCGGTGGAACACTGAAGCTTTCTTT.

This chain connects TRBV7-9 to TRBJ2-1; TRBD2 agrees at 15 bases. Germline V lookup: CDR1 SEHNR, CDR2 FQNEAQ (reference sequence). The CDR3 totals 17 residues. V lost 5 bases to trimming and J lost 9 bases; unmatched junction nucleotides: 11. CDR3: CASSAKGLAGGLREQFF. In nucleotides, the CDR3 is TGTGCCAGCAGCGCCAAAGGACTAGCGGGGGGGCTACGTGAGCAGTTCTTC.

The table lists this clone with a few counts. The chain combines TRBV7-8 with TRBJ1-5, with D hard to call. This CDR3 region has 13 residues. Germline V gene data show CDR1 as SGHVS and CDR2 as FQNEAQ. Trimming stripped 5 bases from V and 12 bases from J, with 17 bases between. CDR3 in amino acids: CASSPEPLMYQHF. The CDR3 DNA is TGTGCCAGCAGCCCGGAGCCGCTTATGTACCAGCATTTT.

Written as DNA, the CDR3 is TGTGCCATCAGTGAGAGGACAAGCGGCACAGATACGCAGTATTTT. Residues: CAISERTSGTDTQYF. The gene calls are TRBV10-3 and TRBJ2-3; a weak D match, TRBD1 (5 bases). CDR3 size: 15 residues. The germline V gene has CDR1 ENHRY and CDR2 SYGVKD. V was pared by 2 bases and J by 1 base, with 10 bases between.

The V gene is TRBV19, the J gene TRBJ1-5, with TRBD1 matching over 7 bases. The CDR3 length is 15 residues. J gave up 4 bases and V 2 bases, and 5 bases lay outside the gene matches. The germline CDR1 and CDR2 sequences are LNHDA and SQIVND (reference sequence). CDR3: CASSITGDPNQPQHF. The CDR3 bases are TGTGCCAGTAGTATAACAGGGGATCCTAATCAGCCCCAGCATTTT.

The rearrangement joins TRBV28 to TRBJ2-3; D unresolved. The CDR3 runs to 13 residues. The germline gives CDR1 MDHEN, CDR2 SYDVKM. The V and J ends lost 3 bases and 4 bases respectively, with 8 bases between them. The CDR3 nucleotides are TGTGCCAGCAGTTTTTTAGTCCCAGATACGCAGTATTTT. It yields the protein CASSFLVPDTQYF.

CDR3 in amino acids: CASSQDSVGRRITEAFF. The CDR3 DNA reads TGTGCCAGCAGCCAAGATTCGGTTGGGCGGAGGATTACTGAAGCTTTCTTT. This chain uses TRBV4-2 with TRBJ1-1; D gene unclear. Germline assignment: CDR1 LGHNA and CDR2 YNFKEQ. The V gene lost 0 bases and the J gene lost 5 bases, with 19 bases spanning the gap. This CDR3 region has 17 residues.

This clone was picked up a small number of times. This chain uses TRBV29-1 with TRBJ2-1, with D perhaps TRBD1 (7 bases). This CDR3 is built from 14 residues. CDR1 is SQVTM and CDR2 is ANQGSEA in the germline V gene. Trimming cost V 4 bases and J 5 bases, with 15 bases left between them. CDR3: CSVVQGTFNNEQFF. DNA for the CDR3: TGCAGCGTTGTACAGGGGACTTTTAACAATGAGCAGTTCTTC.

This chain joins TRBV28 and TRBJ2-1; 15 bases are shared with TRBD2. This CDR3 spans 15 amino acids. Germline V gene data show CDR1 as MDHEN and CDR2 as SYDVKM. With V trimmed by 2 bases and J by 15 bases, 8 bases remained unmatched. The CDR3, as DNA: TGTGCCAGCAGTTTAGGGAGGACTAGCGGGAGGGCCATGTTCTTC. Protein sequence: CASSLGRTSGRAMFF.

The table lists this clone with a count of one. The chain is built from TRBV27 and TRBJ2-2; D might be TRBD1 (5 bases). Germline V gene sequence: CDR1 MNHEY, CDR2 SMNVEV (reference sequence). V was clipped by 5 bases and J by 10 bases, with 32 bases between them. This CDR3 contains 19 residues. The CDR3 region is CASSPYMDMGRPDSEELFF. The CDR3 DNA reads as TGTGCCAGCAGTCCATACATGGACATGGGGCGCCCCGACTCCGAGGAGCTGTTTTTT.

V usage is TRBV4-1 and J usage is TRBJ2-2; 11 bases agree with TRBD1. Germline V gives CDR1 MGHRA, CDR2 YSYEKL. CDR3 size: 17 residues. V lost 4 bases, J lost 0 bases, and 4 bases stayed unmatched. This chain's CDR3 is CASSRRTGGSNTGELFF. The CDR3, as DNA: TGCGCCAGCAGCCGCAGGACAGGGGGCTCGAACACCGGGGAGCTGTTTTTT.

This chain uses TRBV11-3 with TRBJ1-2, with 7 bases aligning to TRBD1. Germline V gene sequence: CDR1 SGHNT, CDR2 YENEEA. This CDR3 has 13 residues. Trimming took 5 bases from V and 4 from J; bases not matched to a gene: 4. CDR3 sequence (DNA): TGTGCCAGCAGCATCCGGACAGGCTATGGCTACACCTTC. Translated, it gives CASSIRTGYGYTF.

The chain couples TRBV6-1 to TRBJ2-1, with 7 nucleotides matching TRBD2. Germline assignment: CDR1 MNHNS and CDR2 SASEGT. This CDR3 spans 14 amino acids. V lost 10 bases to trimming and J lost 9 bases; unmatched junction nucleotides: 15. CDR3 amino acids: CATDASGKNGEQFF. The CDR3 DNA follows: TGTGCCACAGATGCAAGCGGGAAGAACGGTGAGCAGTTCTTC.

The gene calls are TRBV18 and TRBJ1-1, with 8 bases fitting TRBD1. With 3 bases clipped from V and 6 bases from J, the junction kept 9 bases outside the gene matches. The CDR3 loop spans 15 amino acids. Germline CDR1 reads KGHSH; CDR2 reads LQKENI. Written as DNA, the CDR3 is TGTGCCAGCTCACCTCAGACCACAGGGGGTTCTGAAGCTTTCTTT. Translated, it gives CASSPQTTGGSEAFF. Based on the CDR3 plus reference TRBV18 and TRBJ1-1, the full variable domain is NAGVMQNPRHLVRRRGQEARLRCSPMKGHSHVYWYRQLPEEGLKFMVYLQKENIIDESGMPKERFSAEFPKEGPSILRIQQVVRGDSAAYFCASSPQTTGGSEAFFGQGTRLTVV.

The genes are TRBV2 and TRBJ2-1; no definite D call. The CDR3 runs to 17 residues. Per germline, CDR1 SNHLY and CDR2 FYNNEI. Trimming pared 4 bases from V and 4 bases from J, leaving 20 bases between. CDR3 DNA: TGTGCCAGCAGTGTTAATTCCGGAGAGGTCGGATACAATGAGCAGTTCTTC. Translation gives CASSVNSGEVGYNEQFF.

This clone was recorded a few times. The genes are TRBV11-3 and TRBJ1-1; possible D gene TRBD1, 5 bases. CDR1 is SGHNT and CDR2 is YENEEA in the germline V gene. Trimming shortened V by 5 bases and J by 5 bases, and 9 bases separated the two germline ends. The CDR3 runs to 12 residues. The CDR3 nucleotides are TGTGCCAGCAGCCTCAGGGTGACTGAAGCTTTCTTT. This translates into CASSLRVTEAFF.

The chain carries TRBV10-1 and TRBJ2-7; weak D call: TRBD1 (6 bases). Germline CDR1 reads WNHNN; CDR2 reads SYGVQD (reference sequence). The CDR3 spans 12 residues. V lost 8 bases to trimming and J lost 6 bases, with 14 bases between them. The CDR3, as DNA: TGCGCCAGCTCAAGGGGGTCCAGCGAGCAGTACTTC. As protein: CASSRGSSEQYF.

This clone was found once. The chain couples TRBV28 to TRBJ1-2; D may be TRBD1 (5 bases). The CDR3 has 14 amino acids. Germline V lookup: CDR1 MDHEN, CDR2 SYDVKM. V was trimmed by 5 bases and J by 4 bases, leaving 14 bases between them. This CDR3 reads CASSLDRGPYGYTF. DNA of the CDR3: TGTGCCAGCAGTCTCGACAGAGGCCCCTATGGCTACACCTTC.

The chain employs TRBV19 and TRBJ1-6, with D unresolved. Germline V gene lookup returns CDR1 LNHDA and CDR2 SQIVND (reference sequence). V was shortened by 4 bases and J by 9 bases, with 13 bases between the two germline ends. CDR3 length: 14 amino acids. CDR3 in amino acids: CASSSQTGSSPLHF. Written as DNA, the CDR3 is TGTGCCAGTAGTAGTCAAACCGGGAGTTCACCCCTCCACTTT.

The chain employs TRBV13 and TRBJ2-7; perhaps TRBD2 as D (6 bases). The CDR3 is 15 amino acids. With 1 base removed from V and 3 bases from J, the gap between germline ends came to 13 bases. Germline V lookup: CDR1 PRHDT, CDR2 FYEKMQ (reference sequence). CDR3 loop: CASSLEVGSGYEQYF. DNA for the CDR3: TGTGCCAGCAGCTTAGAAGTCGGGAGTGGCTACGAGCAGTACTTC. The full variable domain, completed using reference TRBV13 and TRBJ2-7, is AAGVIQSPRHLIKEKRETATLKCYPIPRHDTVYWYQQGPGQDPQFLISFYEKMQSDKGSIPDRFSAQQFSDYHSELNMSSLELGDSALYFCASSLEVGSGYEQYFGPGTRLTVT.

The rearrangement joins TRBV6-1 to TRBJ2-2; no clear D. V lost 4 bases, J lost 4 bases, and 7 bases lay in between. Germline assignment: CDR1 MNHNS and CDR2 SASEGT. This CDR3 has 13 residues. This CDR3 reads CASSGQFTGELFF. CDR3 bases: TGTGCCAGCAGTGGACAATTCACCGGGGAGCTGTTTTTT.

The V and J genes are TRBV25-1 and TRBJ2-1; 8 bases map to TRBD1. The CDR3 consists of 16 residues. The germline CDR1 and CDR2 sequences are MGHDK and SYGVNS. Trimming at V came to 2 bases and at J to 3 bases, leaving 6 bases not matched to a gene. CDR3: CASSEPQGAVYNEQFF. The DNA for the CDR3 is TGTGCCAGCAGTGAACCCCAGGGGGCGGTCTACAATGAGCAGTTCTTC.

The chain joins TRBV19 to TRBJ2-5, with 9 bases that match TRBD2. The tail of the sequence fits TRBJ2-7 better, so the J call may be wrong. Germline CDR1 LNHDA, CDR2 SQIVND (reference sequence). The CDR3 is 20 amino acids. The CDR3 loop reads CASSMTRRGERLAVPYEQYF. As DNA, the CDR3 is TGTGCCAGTAGTATGACTCGGAGGGGCGAAAGACTAGCGGTTCCCTACGAGCAGTACTTC.

CDR3 bases: TGTGCCAGCGCGTTACTAGTGCGGTTCTTC. Translating gives CASALLVRFF. This chain joins TRBV5-4 and TRBJ2-1; tentative D call: TRBD2 (5 bases). The germline gives CDR1 SGHNT, CDR2 YYREEE (reference sequence). V was trimmed by 7 bases and J by 15 bases, leaving 14 bases between them. The CDR3 runs to 10 residues. Variable domain in full (rest from reference TRBV5-4 and TRBJ2-1): ETGVTQSPTHLIKTRGQQVTLRCSSQSGHNTVSWYQQALGQGPQFIFQYYREEENGRGNFPPRFSGLQFPNYSSELNVNALELDDSALYLCASALLVRFFGPGTRLTVL.

The CDR3 loop is CASSEFAGYYEQYF. For the CDR3, the DNA is TGCGCCAGCAGTGAGTTCGCAGGGTACTACGAGCAGTACTTC. V gene TRBV10-2 combines with J gene TRBJ2-7, with a possible D match to TRBD1 (5 bases). Per germline, CDR1 WSHSY and CDR2 SAAADI. The V end was cut by 1 base, the J end by 3 bases, with 10 bases between. The CDR3 has 14 residues.